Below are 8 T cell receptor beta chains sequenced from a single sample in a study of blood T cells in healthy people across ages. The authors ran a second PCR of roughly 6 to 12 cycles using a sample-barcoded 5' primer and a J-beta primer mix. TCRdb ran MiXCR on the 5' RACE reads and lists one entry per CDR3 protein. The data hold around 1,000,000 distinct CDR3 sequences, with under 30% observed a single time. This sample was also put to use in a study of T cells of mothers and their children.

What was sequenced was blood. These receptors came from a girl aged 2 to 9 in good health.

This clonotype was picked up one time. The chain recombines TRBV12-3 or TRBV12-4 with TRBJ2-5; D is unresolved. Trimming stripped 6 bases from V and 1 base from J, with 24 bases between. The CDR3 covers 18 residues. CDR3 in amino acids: CASSPIRAQELIQETQYF. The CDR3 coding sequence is TGTGCCAGCAGCCCTATCCGGGCCCAGGAACTCATCCAAGAGACCCAGTACTTC.

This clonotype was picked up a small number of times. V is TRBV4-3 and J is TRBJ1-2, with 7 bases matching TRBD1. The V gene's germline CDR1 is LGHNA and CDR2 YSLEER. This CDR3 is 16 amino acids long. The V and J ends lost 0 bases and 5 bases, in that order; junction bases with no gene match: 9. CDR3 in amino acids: CASSQDELGTVYGYTF. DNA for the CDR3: TGCGCCAGCAGCCAAGATGAACTTGGGACAGTATATGGCTACACCTTC.

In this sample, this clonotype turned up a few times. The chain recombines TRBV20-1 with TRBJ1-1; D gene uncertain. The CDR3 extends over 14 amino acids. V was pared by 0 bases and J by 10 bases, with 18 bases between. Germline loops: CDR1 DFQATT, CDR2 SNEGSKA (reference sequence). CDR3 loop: CSAREFSSTEGAFF. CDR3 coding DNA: TGCAGTGCTAGAGAGTTCTCATCGACGGAAGGAGCTTTCTTT.

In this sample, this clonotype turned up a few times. For the CDR3, the DNA is TGTGCCAGCAGCTTAGTCTCGCTCTCCTACGAGCAGTACTTC. Protein product: CASSLVSLSYEQYF. This rearrangement joins TRBV7-2 to TRBJ2-7, with D unclear. Trimming took 1 base from V and 0 from J, leaving 7 bases between them. Germline values: CDR1 SGHTA, CDR2 FQGNSA. The CDR3 runs to 14 residues.

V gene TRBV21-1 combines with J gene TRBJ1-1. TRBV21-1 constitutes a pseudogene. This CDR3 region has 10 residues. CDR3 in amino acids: CASSKGRAFF. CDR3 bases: TGTGCCAGCAGCAAGGGTAGGGCTTTCTTT.

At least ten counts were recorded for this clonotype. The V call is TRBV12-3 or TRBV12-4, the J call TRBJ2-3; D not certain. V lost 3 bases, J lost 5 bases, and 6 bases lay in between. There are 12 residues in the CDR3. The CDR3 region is CASSLQGDTQYF. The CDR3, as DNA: TGTGCCAGCAGTTTGCAAGGAGATACGCAGTATTTT.

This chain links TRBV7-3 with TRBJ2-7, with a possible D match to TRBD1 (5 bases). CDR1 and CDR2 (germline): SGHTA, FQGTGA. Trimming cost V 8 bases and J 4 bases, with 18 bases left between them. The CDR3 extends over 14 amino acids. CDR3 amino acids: CASESGPPSYEQYF. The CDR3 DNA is TGTGCCAGCGAATCAGGGCCACCCTCTTACGAGCAGTACTTC.

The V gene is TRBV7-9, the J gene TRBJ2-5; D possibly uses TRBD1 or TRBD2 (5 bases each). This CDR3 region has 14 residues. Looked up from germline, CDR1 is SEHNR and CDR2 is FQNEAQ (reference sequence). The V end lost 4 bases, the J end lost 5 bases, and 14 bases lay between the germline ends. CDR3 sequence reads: CASSSPGTRETQYF. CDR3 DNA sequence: TGTGCCAGCAGCTCCCCCGGGACCCGGGAGACCCAGTACTTC. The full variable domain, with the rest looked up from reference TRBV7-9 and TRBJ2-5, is DTGVSQNPRHKITKRGQNVTFRCDPISEHNRLYWYRQTLGQGPEFLTYFQNEAQLEKSRLLSDRFSAERPKGSFSTLEIQRTEQGDSAMYLCASSSPGTRETQYFGPGTRLLVL.